This T cell receptor beta chain comes out of a study of molecular identifiers for immune sequencing clone quantification. TCRdb re-called the PCR reads with MiXCR, one entry per CDR3 protein. The profile shows about 500,000 distinct CDR3 sequences, 20% to 25% of them singletons. Per germline, CDR1 SNHLY and CDR2 FYNNEI. After removal of 10 bases from V and 4 bases from J, the junction contained 4 bases not matched to a gene. The CDR3 totals 13 residues. This clonotype was detected a few times. Sequenced: naive CD8+ T cells from blood, with Jurkat cell RNA spiked in. Subset: FACS-sorted CD8+CD4-CCR7+CD45RA+ naive T cells. The sequence was collected from a human donor in good health. Some libraries in this study had Jurkat cell RNA spiked in. V gene TRBV2 combines with J gene TRBJ2-3; 11 nucleotides align to TRBD2. The CDR3 DNA follows: TGTGCCACCGTTAGCGGGGGGGCAGATACGCAGTATTTT. It codes for CATVSGGADTQYF.